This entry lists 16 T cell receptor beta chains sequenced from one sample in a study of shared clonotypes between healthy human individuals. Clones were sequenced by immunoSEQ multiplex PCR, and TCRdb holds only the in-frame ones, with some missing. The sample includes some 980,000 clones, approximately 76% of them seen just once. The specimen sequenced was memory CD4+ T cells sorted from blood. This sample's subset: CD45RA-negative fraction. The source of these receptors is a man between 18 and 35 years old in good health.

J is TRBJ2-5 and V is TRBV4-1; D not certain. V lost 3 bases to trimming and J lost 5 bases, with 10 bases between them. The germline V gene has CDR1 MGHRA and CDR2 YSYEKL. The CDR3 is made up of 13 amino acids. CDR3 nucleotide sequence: TGCGCCAGCAGCCACGTTGCAAGGGAGACCCAGTACTTC. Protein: CASSHVARETQYF.

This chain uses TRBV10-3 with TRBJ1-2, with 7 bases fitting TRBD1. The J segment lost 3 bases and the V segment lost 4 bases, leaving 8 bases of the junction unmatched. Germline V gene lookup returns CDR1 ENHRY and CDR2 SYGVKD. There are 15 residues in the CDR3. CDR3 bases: TGTGCCATCAGTGGTTCAGGGGGGGGATACTATGGCTACACCTTC. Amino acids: CAISGSGGGYYGYTF.

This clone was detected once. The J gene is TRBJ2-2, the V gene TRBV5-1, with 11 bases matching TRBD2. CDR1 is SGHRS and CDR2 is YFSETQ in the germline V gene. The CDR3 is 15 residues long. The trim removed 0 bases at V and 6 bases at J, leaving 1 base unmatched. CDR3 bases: TGCGCCAGCAGCTTGGCTAGCGGGGGGCCCGGGGAGCTGTTTTTT. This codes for CASSLASGGPGELFF.

CDR3 in amino acids: CASTALINEQFF. DNA of the CDR3: TGTGCCAGCACGGCCTTGATCAATGAGCAGTTCTTC. The rearrangement uses TRBV28 and TRBJ2-1; D remains unclear. This CDR3 is 12 amino acids long. The V end lost 7 bases, the J end lost 6 bases, and 10 bases lay between the germline ends. CDR1 and CDR2 from the germline V gene are MDHEN and SYDVKM.

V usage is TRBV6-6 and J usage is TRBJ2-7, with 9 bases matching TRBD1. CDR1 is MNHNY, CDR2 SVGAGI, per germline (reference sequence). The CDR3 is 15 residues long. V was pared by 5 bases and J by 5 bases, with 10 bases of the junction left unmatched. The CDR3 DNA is TGTGCCAGCAGTCCCCTTCGGGACAGGGAGAACGAGCAGTACTTC. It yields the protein CASSPLRDRENEQYF.

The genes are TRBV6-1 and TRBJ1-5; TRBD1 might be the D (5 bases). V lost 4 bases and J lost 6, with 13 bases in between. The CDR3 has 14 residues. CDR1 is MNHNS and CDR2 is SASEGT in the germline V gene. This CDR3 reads CASSGVGAAQPQHF. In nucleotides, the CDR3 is TGTGCCAGCAGTGGGGTAGGGGCCGCTCAGCCCCAGCATTTT.

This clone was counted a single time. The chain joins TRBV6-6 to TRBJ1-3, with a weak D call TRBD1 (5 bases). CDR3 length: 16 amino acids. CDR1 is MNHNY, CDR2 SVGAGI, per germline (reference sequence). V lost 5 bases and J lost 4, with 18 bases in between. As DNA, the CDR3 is TGTGCCAGCAGTCAAGGACGGGGCTTAGGGGGAAACACCATATATTTT. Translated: CASSQGRGLGGNTIYF.

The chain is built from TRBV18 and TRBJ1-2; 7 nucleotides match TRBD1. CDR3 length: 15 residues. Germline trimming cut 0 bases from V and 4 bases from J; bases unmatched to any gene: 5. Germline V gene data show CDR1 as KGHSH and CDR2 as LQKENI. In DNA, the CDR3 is TGTGCCAGCTCACCACCGGTGACAGGGACCTATGGCTACACCTTC. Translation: CASSPPVTGTYGYTF.

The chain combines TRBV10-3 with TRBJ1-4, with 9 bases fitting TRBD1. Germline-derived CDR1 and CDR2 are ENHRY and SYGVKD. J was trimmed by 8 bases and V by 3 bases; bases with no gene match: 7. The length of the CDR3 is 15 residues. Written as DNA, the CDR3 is TGTGCCATCAGTGAAGGACAGGGGAGACAAGAAAAACTGTTTTTT. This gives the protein CAISEGQGRQEKLFF.

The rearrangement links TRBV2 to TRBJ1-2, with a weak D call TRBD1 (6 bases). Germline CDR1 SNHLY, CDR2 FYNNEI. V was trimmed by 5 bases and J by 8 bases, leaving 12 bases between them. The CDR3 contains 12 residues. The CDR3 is CASSLQGWGYTF. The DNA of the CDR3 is TGTGCCAGCAGTTTACAGGGATGGGGCTACACCTTC. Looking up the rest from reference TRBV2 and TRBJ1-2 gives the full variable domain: EPEVTQTPSHQVTQMGQEVILRCVPISNHLYFYWYRQILGQKVEFLVSFYNNEISEKSEIFDDQFSVERPDGSNFTLKIRSTKLEDSAMYFCASSLQGWGYTFGSGTRLTVV.

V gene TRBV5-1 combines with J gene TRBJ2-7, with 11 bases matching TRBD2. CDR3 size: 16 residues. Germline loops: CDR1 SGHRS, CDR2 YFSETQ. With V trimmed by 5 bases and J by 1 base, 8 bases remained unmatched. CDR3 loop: CASRGTSGLSSYEQYF. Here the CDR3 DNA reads TGCGCCAGCAGAGGGACTAGCGGATTATCATCCTACGAGCAGTACTTC.

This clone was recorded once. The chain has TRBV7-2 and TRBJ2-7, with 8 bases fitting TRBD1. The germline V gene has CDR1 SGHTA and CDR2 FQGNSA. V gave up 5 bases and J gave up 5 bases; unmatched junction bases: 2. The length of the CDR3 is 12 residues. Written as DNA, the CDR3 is TGTGCCAGCAGCCGACAGGGGAACGAGCAGTACTTC. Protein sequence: CASSRQGNEQYF.

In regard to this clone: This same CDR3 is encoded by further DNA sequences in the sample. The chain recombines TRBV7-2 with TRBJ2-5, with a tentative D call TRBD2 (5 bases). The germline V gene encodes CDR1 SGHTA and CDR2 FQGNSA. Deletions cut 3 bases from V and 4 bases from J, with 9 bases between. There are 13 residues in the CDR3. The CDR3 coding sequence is TGTGCCAGCAGCTTTGGCGGGCCAGAGACCCAGTACTTC. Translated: CASSFGGPETQYF.

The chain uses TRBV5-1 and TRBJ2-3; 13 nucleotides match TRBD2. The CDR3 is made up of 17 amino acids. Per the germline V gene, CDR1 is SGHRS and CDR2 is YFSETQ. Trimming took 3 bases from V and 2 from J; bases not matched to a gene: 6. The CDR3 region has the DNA TGCGCCAGCAGCTCCGGGACTAGCGGGGTCCTCACAGATACGCAGTATTTT. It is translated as CASSSGTSGVLTDTQYF.

CDR3 DNA: TGTGCCAGCAGCTTGGGACTAAAAGAGACCCAGTACTTC. This sequence encodes CASSLGLKETQYF. The V and J genes are TRBV5-6 and TRBJ2-5; a weak D match, TRBD2 (5 bases). With 0 bases removed from V and 3 bases from J, the gap between germline ends came to 6 bases. The CDR3 consists of 13 residues. In germline, CDR1 is SGHDT, CDR2 YYEEEE.

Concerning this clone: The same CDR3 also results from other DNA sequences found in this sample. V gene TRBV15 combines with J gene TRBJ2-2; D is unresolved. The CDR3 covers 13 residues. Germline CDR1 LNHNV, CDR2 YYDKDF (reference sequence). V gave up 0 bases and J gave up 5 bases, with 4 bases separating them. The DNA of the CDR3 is TGTGCCACCAGCAGAGATTTGACCGGGGAGCTGTTTTTT. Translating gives CATSRDLTGELFF. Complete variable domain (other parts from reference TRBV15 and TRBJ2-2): DAMVIQNPRYQVTQFGKPVTLSCSQTLNHNVMYWYQQKSSQAPKLLFHYYDKDFNNEADTPDNFQSRRPNTSFCFLDIRSPGLGDTAMYLCATSRDLTGELFFGEGSRLTVL.